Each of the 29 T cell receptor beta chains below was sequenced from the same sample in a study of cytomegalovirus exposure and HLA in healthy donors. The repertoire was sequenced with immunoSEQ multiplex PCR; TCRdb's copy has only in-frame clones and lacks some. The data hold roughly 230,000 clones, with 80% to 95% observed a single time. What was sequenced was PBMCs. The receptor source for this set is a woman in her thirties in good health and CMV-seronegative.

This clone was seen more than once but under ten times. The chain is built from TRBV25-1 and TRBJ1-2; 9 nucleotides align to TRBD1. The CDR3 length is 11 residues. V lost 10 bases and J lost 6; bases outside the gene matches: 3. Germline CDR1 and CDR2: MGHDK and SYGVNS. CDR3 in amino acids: CATGDRDGYTF. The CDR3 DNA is TGTGCCACCGGGGACAGGGATGGCTACACCTTC.

CDR3 sequence reads: CASSPVDRVAGELFF. Written as DNA, the CDR3 is TGCGCCAGCAGCCCAGTCGACAGGGTCGCCGGGGAGCTGTTTTTT. V usage is TRBV4-1 and J usage is TRBJ2-2; 7 nucleotides match TRBD1. Losses at the gene ends were 4 bases for V and 6 bases for J; bases not matched to a gene: 8. Germline CDR1 reads MGHRA; CDR2 reads YSYEKL. There are 15 residues in the CDR3.

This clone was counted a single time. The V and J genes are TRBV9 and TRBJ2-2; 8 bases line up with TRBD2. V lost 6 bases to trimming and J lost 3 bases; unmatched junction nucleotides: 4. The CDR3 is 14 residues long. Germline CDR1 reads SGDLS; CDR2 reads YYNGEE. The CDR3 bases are TGTGCCAGCAAACTAGCGGTTTACACCGGGGAGCTGTTTTTT. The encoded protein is CASKLAVYTGELFF.

CDR3 nucleotide sequence: TGTGCCAGCAGCCAGGACGGCTACGAGCAGTACTTC. Translated: CASSQDGYEQYF. The genes are TRBV5-4 and TRBJ2-7, with D unresolved. Germline V gene sequence: CDR1 SGHNT, CDR2 YYREEE (reference sequence). The CDR3 runs to 12 residues. V lost 4 bases, J lost 3 bases, and 8 bases lay in between. Filled out from reference TRBV5-4 and TRBJ2-7, the complete variable domain reads ETGVTQSPTHLIKTRGQQVTLRCSSQSGHNTVSWYQQALGQGPQFIFQYYREEENGRGNFPPRFSGLQFPNYSSELNVNALELDDSALYLCASSQDGYEQYFGPGTRLTVT.

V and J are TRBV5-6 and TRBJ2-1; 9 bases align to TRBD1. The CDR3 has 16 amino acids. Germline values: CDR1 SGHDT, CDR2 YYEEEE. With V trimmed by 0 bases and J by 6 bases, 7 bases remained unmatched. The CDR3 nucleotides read TGTGCCAGCAGCTTGGAACAGGGGGCTTATGTCAATGAGCAGTTCTTC. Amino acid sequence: CASSLEQGAYVNEQFF.

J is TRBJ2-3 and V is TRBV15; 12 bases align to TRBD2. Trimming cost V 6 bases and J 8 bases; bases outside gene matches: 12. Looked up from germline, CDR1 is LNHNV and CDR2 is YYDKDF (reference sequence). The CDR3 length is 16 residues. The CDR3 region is CATSTPTSGSQGTQYF. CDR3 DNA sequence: TGTGCCACCAGTACACCGACTAGCGGGAGCCAGGGTACGCAGTATTTT. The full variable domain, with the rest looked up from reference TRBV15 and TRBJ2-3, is DAMVIQNPRYQVTQFGKPVTLSCSQTLNHNVMYWYQQKSSQAPKLLFHYYDKDFNNEADTPDNFQSRRPNTSFCFLDIRSPGLGDTAMYLCATSTPTSGSQGTQYFGPGTRLTVL.

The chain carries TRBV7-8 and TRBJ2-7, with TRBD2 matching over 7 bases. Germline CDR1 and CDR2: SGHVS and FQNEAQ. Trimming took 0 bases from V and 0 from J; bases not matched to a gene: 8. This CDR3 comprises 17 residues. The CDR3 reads CASSLALAVNFSYEQYF. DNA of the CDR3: TGTGCCAGCAGCTTAGCTCTAGCGGTTAACTTCTCCTACGAGCAGTACTTC.

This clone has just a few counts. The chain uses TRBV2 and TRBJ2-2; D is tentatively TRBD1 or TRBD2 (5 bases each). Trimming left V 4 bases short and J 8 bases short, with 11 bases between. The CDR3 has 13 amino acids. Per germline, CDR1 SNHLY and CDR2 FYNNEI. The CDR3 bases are TGTGCCAGCAGTGTGTTCTGGGGGGGGGAGCTGTTTTTT. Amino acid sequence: CASSVFWGGELFF.

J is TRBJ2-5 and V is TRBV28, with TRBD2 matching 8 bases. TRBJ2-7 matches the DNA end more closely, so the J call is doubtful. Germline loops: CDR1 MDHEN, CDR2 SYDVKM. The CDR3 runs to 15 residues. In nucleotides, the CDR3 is TGTGCCAGCAGCGAAGTTAGCGGGACCCTTTACGAGCAGTACTTC. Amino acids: CASSEVSGTLYEQYF.

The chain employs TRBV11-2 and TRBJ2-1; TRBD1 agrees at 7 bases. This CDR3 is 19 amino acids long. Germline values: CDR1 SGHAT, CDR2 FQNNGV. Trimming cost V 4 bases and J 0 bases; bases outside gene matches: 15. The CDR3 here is CASSSPARQGLSSYNEQFF. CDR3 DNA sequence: TGTGCCAGCAGCTCTCCCGCAAGACAGGGTCTCAGCTCCTACAATGAGCAGTTCTTC.

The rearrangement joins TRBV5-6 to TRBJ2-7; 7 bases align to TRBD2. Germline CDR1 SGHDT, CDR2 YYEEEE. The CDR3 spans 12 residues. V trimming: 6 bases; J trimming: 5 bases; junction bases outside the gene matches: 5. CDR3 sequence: CASMRGGDEQYF. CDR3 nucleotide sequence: TGTGCCAGCATGAGGGGAGGGGACGAGCAGTACTTC.

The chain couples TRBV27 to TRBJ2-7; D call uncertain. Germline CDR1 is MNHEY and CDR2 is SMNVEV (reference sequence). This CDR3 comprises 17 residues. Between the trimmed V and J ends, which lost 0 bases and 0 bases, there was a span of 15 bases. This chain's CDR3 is CASSLSGRTEGSYEQYF. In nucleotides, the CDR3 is TGTGCCAGCAGTTTATCCGGTAGAACAGAAGGCTCCTACGAGCAGTACTTC.

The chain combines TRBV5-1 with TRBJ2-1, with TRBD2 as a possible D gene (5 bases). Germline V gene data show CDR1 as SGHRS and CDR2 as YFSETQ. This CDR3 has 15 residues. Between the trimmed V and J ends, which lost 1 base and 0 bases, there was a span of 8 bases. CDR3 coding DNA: TGCGCCAGCAGCTTGCTAGCTAGCTCCTACAATGAGCAGTTCTTC. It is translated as CASSLLASSYNEQFF.

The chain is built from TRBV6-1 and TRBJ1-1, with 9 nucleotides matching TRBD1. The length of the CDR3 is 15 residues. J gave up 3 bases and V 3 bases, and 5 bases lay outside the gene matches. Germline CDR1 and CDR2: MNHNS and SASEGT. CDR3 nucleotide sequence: TGTGCCAGCAGTGACATGGGACAGGGCGACACTGAAGCTTTCTTT. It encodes CASSDMGQGDTEAFF.

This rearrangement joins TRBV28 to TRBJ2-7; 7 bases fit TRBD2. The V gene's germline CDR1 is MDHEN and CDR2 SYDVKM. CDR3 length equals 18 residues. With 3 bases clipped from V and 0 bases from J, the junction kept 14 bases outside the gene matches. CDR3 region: CASSLGTHGLVSSYEQYF. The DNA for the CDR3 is TGTGCCAGCAGTTTGGGGACCCATGGACTAGTAAGCTCCTACGAGCAGTACTTC.

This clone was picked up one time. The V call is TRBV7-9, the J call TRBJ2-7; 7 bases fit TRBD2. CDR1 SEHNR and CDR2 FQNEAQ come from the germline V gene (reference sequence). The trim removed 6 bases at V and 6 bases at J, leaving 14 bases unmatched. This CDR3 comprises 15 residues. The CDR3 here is CASSPMAGDRTEQYF. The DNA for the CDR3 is TGTGCCAGCAGTCCGATGGCGGGAGATCGTACCGAGCAGTACTTC.

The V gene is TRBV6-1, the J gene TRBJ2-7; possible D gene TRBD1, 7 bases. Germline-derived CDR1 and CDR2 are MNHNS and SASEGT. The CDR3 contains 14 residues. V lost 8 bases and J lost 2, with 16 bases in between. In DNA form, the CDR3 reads TGTGCCAGCGGAAAGACAGGGACTGCCTACGAGCAGTACTTC. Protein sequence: CASGKTGTAYEQYF.

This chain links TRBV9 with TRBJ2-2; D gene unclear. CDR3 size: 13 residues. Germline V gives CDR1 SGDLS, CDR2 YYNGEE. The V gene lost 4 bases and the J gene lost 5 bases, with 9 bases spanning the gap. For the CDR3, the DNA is TGTGCCAGCAGCCCCGGTGGTACCGGGGAGCTGTTTTTT. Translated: CASSPGGTGELFF.

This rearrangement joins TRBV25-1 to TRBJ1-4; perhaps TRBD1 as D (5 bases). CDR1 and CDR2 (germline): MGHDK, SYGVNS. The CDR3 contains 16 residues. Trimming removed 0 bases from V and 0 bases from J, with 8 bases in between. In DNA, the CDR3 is TGTGCCAGCAGTGAATATGGGGGAACAACTAATGAAAAACTGTTTTTT. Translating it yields CASSEYGGTTNEKLFF.

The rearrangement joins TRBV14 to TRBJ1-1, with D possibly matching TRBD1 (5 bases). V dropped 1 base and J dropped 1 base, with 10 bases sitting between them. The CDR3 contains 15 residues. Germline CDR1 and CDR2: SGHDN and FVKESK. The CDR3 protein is CASSQVTGGNTEAFF. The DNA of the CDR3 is TGTGCCAGCAGCCAAGTAACAGGTGGGAACACTGAAGCTTTCTTT.

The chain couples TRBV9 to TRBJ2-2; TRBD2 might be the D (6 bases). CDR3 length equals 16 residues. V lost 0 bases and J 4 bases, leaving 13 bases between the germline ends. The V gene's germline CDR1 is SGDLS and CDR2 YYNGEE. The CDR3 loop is CASSVVGTAVTGELFF. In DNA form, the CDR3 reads TGTGCCAGCAGCGTAGTTGGGACTGCCGTCACCGGGGAGCTGTTTTTT.

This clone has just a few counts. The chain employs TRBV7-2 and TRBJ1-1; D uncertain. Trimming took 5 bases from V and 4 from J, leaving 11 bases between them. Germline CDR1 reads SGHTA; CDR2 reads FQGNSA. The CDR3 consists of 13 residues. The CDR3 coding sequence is TGTGCCAGCAGCCTCCAGACCTTCACTGAAGCTTTCTTT. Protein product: CASSLQTFTEAFF.

CDR3: CASRETGNEQFF. The CDR3 nucleotides are TGCGCCAGCAGGGAGACGGGAAATGAGCAGTTCTTC. V gene TRBV5-1 combines with J gene TRBJ2-1, with D possibly matching TRBD2 (5 bases). V dropped 5 bases and J dropped 7 bases, with 10 bases sitting between them. The CDR3 is 12 residues long. CDR1 and CDR2 from the germline V gene are SGHRS and YFSETQ.

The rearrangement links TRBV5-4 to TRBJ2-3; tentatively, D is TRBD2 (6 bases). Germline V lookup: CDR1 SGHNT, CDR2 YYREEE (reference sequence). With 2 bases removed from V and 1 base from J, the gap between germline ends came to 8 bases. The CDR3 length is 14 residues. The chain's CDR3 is CASSFQRGTDTQYF. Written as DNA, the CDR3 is TGTGCCAGCAGCTTCCAGCGGGGCACAGATACGCAGTATTTT.

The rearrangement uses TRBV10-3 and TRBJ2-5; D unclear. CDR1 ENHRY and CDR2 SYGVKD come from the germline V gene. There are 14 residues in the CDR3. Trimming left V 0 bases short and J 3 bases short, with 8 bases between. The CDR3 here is CAISESIGKETQYF. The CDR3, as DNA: TGTGCCATCAGTGAGTCGATCGGAAAAGAGACCCAGTACTTC.

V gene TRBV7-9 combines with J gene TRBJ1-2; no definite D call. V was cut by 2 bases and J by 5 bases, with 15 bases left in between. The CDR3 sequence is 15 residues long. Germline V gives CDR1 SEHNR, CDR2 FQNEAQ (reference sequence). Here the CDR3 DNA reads TGTGCCAGCAGCTTATTCCCACCTCAAGGTTATGGCTACACCTTC. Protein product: CASSLFPPQGYGYTF.

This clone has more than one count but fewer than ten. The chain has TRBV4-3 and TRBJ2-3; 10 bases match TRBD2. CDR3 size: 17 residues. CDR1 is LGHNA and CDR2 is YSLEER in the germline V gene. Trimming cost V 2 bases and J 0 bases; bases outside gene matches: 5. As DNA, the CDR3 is TGCGCCAGCAGCCAATACACTAGCGGGGAAAGCACAGATACGCAGTATTTT. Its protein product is CASSQYTSGESTDTQYF.

CDR3 sequence (DNA): TGTGCCAGCAGCACCGGTAGAGGGGGTACGCAGTATTTT. Translating it yields CASSTGRGGTQYF. This rearrangement joins TRBV5-6 to TRBJ2-3; possibly TRBD1 for D (6 bases). The V end lost 4 bases, the J end lost 8 bases, and 14 bases lay between the germline ends. CDR3 length: 13 residues. CDR1 and CDR2 from the germline V gene are SGHDT and YYEEEE.

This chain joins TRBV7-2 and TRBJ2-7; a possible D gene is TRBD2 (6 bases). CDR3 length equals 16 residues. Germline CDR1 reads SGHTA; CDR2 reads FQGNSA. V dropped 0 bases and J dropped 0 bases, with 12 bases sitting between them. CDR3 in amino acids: CASSLARGSGSYEQYF. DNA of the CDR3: TGTGCCAGCAGCTTAGCGCGTGGTAGCGGCTCCTACGAGCAGTACTTC.